The 27 T cell receptor beta chains below all came from one sample that was sequenced in a study of blood T cell repertoires in COVID-19. The repertoire was sequenced with immunoSEQ multiplex PCR; TCRdb's copy has only in-frame clones and lacks some. The profile covers approximately 150,000 clones, with 89% appearing a single time and around 1.5% taken by the ten largest. Material for sequencing was peripheral blood. The receptor source for this set is a human donor in a cohort sampled during active COVID-19.

The V and J genes are TRBV2 and TRBJ1-2; 10 nucleotides match TRBD1. Trimming at V came to 4 bases and at J to 4 bases, leaving 3 bases not matched to a gene. Germline CDR1 SNHLY, CDR2 FYNNEI. This CDR3 has 14 residues. The CDR3 DNA sequence: TGTGCCAGCAGTGGGGACAGGGGAAGCTATGGCTACACCTTC. Translating it yields CASSGDRGSYGYTF.

The gene calls are TRBV5-4 and TRBJ2-4; 12 bases match TRBD2. This CDR3 contains 14 residues. In germline, CDR1 is SGHNT, CDR2 YYREEE (reference sequence). With 3 bases clipped from V and 6 bases from J, the junction kept 1 base outside the gene matches. CDR3 loop: CASSSTSGGNIQYF. CDR3 DNA sequence: TGTGCCAGCAGCTCGACTAGCGGGGGAAACATTCAGTACTTC.

The rearrangement joins TRBV5-1 to TRBJ1-1; 10 bases map to TRBD1. CDR1 is SGHRS, CDR2 YFSETQ, per germline. V gave up 3 bases and J gave up 10 bases; unmatched junction bases: 9. The CDR3 has 14 amino acids. CDR3 sequence reads: CASSYRDRGEGAFF. CDR3 sequence (DNA): TGCGCCAGCAGCTACCGGGACAGGGGAGAGGGAGCTTTCTTT.

The V call is TRBV15, the J call TRBJ1-1; 8 bases are a match to TRBD1. The CDR3 length is 14 residues. With 3 bases clipped from V and 0 bases from J, the junction kept 0 bases outside the gene matches. From germline, CDR1 is LNHNV and CDR2 YYDKDF (reference sequence). CDR3 protein: CATSRDRVNTEAFF. The CDR3, as DNA: TGTGCCACCAGCAGGGACAGGGTGAACACTGAAGCTTTCTTT.

This chain uses TRBV6-1 with TRBJ2-3, with D possibly TRBD2 on 5 matching bases. The length of the CDR3 is 15 residues. CDR1 MNHNS and CDR2 SASEGT come from the germline V gene. Trimming took off 3 bases at V and 3 bases at J, with 13 bases between the two ends. CDR3 bases: TGTGCCAGCAGTGACAAACCGGGATCAACAGATACGCAGTATTTT. Residues: CASSDKPGSTDTQYF.

J is TRBJ2-5 and V is TRBV3-1 (or the pseudogene TRBV3-2); D is perhaps TRBD2 (5 bases). Trimming took 2 bases from V and 2 from J, leaving 9 bases between them. CDR3 length: 14 residues. Germline-derived CDR1 and CDR2 are LGHDT and YNNKEL (reference sequence). CDR3 DNA sequence: TGTGCCAGCAGCCAAAACGGGATTCAAGAGACCCAGTACTTC. This codes for CASSQNGIQETQYF.

The J gene is TRBJ1-3, the V gene TRBV5-4; 9 bases agree with TRBD1. The CDR3 loop spans 16 amino acids. The V gene's germline CDR1 is SGHNT and CDR2 YYREEE (reference sequence). Unmatched junction bases numbered 6, after V lost 4 bases and J lost 1 base. The CDR3 loop reads CASSRLQGASGNTIYF. CDR3 bases: TGTGCCAGCAGCCGATTACAGGGGGCTTCTGGAAACACCATATATTTT.

Comments on this clone: The same CDR3 arises from other DNA sequences in this sample as well. The J gene is TRBJ2-3, the V gene TRBV18; possibly TRBD2 for D (5 bases). This CDR3 has 14 amino acids. CDR1 and CDR2 from the germline V gene are KGHSH and LQKENI. Trimming stripped 3 bases from V and 0 bases from J, with 7 bases between. This CDR3 reads CASSPGLSTDTQYF. The CDR3 nucleotides read TGTGCCAGCTCACCCGGACTGAGCACAGATACGCAGTATTTT.

The chain couples TRBV6-6 to TRBJ2-7; D uncertain. The CDR3 is 13 residues long. CDR1 is MNHNY, CDR2 SVGAGI, per germline (reference sequence). Trimming stripped 6 bases from V and 3 bases from J, with 12 bases between. DNA of the CDR3: TGTGCCAGCAGGCCTTCCCCGGGCTACGAGCAGTACTTC. Protein: CASRPSPGYEQYF.

This clone was detected ten times or more. Distinct nucleotide sequences in the sample also encode this CDR3. The V call is TRBV6-5, the J call TRBJ2-7; D remains ambiguous. The germline V gene has CDR1 MNHEY and CDR2 SVGAGI. The CDR3 is 15 amino acids. Trimming stripped 6 bases from V and 0 bases from J, with 15 bases between. CDR3 loop: CASRRSDDGSYEQYF. CDR3 in DNA: TGTGCCAGCAGGAGAAGCGACGACGGCTCCTACGAGCAGTACTTC.

The chain joins TRBV29-1 to TRBJ1-4; tentative D call: TRBD1 (6 bases). CDR1 is SQVTM and CDR2 is ANQGSEA in the germline V gene. Trimming pared 7 bases from V and 4 bases from J, leaving 13 bases between. The length of the CDR3 is 13 residues. The CDR3 region has the DNA TGCAGCGCCACGGGACAAAATAATGAAAAACTGTTTTTT. As protein: CSATGQNNEKLFF.

This clone has more than one count but fewer than ten. The V gene is TRBV5-1, the J gene TRBJ2-2; no reliable D call. This CDR3 has 13 amino acids. CDR1 SGHRS and CDR2 YFSETQ come from the germline V gene. The germline V and J ends were trimmed by 4 bases and 3 bases, with 7 bases remaining between them. The CDR3 nucleotides are TGCGCCAGCAGCGTACAGTACACCGGGGAGCTGTTTTTT. This encodes CASSVQYTGELFF.

The chain is built from TRBV27 and TRBJ2-5; TRBD1 is a possible D gene (5 bases). The germline CDR1 and CDR2 sequences are MNHEY and SMNVEV (reference sequence). This CDR3 is built from 14 residues. V was cut by 3 bases and J by 4 bases, with 12 bases left in between. The CDR3 sequence: CASSLRQGGETQYF. CDR3 nucleotides: TGTGCCAGCAGTTTGCGGCAGGGTGGAGAGACCCAGTACTTC.

The CDR3 is CASSLDGGTEAFF. DNA for the CDR3: TGTGCCAGCAGCTTAGACGGGGGGACTGAAGCTTTCTTT. This chain links TRBV7-6 with TRBJ1-1, with D possibly being TRBD1 (5 bases). The CDR3 totals 13 residues. From germline, CDR1 is SGHVS and CDR2 FNYEAQ. V lost 1 base and J 5 bases, leaving 8 bases between the germline ends. Filled out from reference TRBV7-6 and TRBJ1-1, the complete variable domain reads GAGVSQSPRYKVTKRGQDVALRCDPISGHVSLYWYRQALGQGPEFLTYFNYEAQQDKSGLPNDRFSAERPEGSISTLTIQRTEQRDSAMYRCASSLDGGTEAFFGQGTRLTVV.

This clone occurred once. The rearrangement links TRBV20-1 to TRBJ2-1, with 11 nucleotides matching TRBD2. With V trimmed by 3 bases and J by 13 bases, 11 bases remained unmatched. The V gene's germline CDR1 is DFQATT and CDR2 SNEGSKA (reference sequence). This CDR3 is 14 amino acids long. The CDR3 protein is CSASWGTSGSRQFF. For the CDR3, the DNA is TGCAGTGCTAGTTGGGGGACTAGCGGTTCTCGACAGTTCTTC.

The chain is built from TRBV4-1 and TRBJ1-2; no reliable D call. The CDR3 sequence is 13 residues long. Trimming removed 2 bases at V and 4 bases at J, with 8 bases between. The germline V gene encodes CDR1 MGHRA and CDR2 YSYEKL. The CDR3: CASSQSGSYGYTF. The CDR3 region has the DNA TGCGCCAGCAGCCAATCGGGGTCCTATGGCTACACCTTC.

This clone is a singleton in its sample. This chain uses TRBV7-2 with TRBJ2-1; 7 bases align to TRBD1. This CDR3 has 12 amino acids. The V and J ends lost 5 bases and 13 bases, in that order; junction bases with no gene match: 8. Germline V gene sequence: CDR1 SGHTA, CDR2 FQGNSA. CDR3 in amino acids: CASSETGATQFF. DNA of the CDR3: TGTGCCAGCAGCGAAACAGGGGCCACCCAGTTCTTC.

The chain uses TRBV29-1 and TRBJ2-7, with D perhaps TRBD2 (6 bases). The germline gives CDR1 SQVTM, CDR2 ANQGSEA. The CDR3 totals 14 residues. Between the trimmed V and J ends, which lost 5 bases and 4 bases, there was a span of 18 bases. The DNA of the CDR3 is TGCAGCGTTACTGCGCCACCCGGGACTTACGAGCAGTACTTC. Protein: CSVTAPPGTYEQYF.

The chain recombines TRBV7-2 with TRBJ1-6, with 7 bases aligning to TRBD1. The V gene's germline CDR1 is SGHTA and CDR2 FQGNSA. Trimming took 6 bases from V and 11 from J; bases not matched to a gene: 7. CDR3 length equals 13 residues. The CDR3 loop is CASSSTGDTPLHF. For the CDR3, the DNA is TGTGCCAGCAGTTCAACAGGGGATACACCCCTCCACTTT.

The chain is built from TRBV24-1 and TRBJ2-1, with 8 bases fitting TRBD1. From germline, CDR1 is KGHDR and CDR2 SFDVKD. The CDR3 contains 13 residues. V lost 4 bases to trimming and J lost 12 bases; unmatched junction nucleotides: 7. DNA for the CDR3: TGTGCCACCAGTGACCCGAGGACAGGGAGGCAGTTCTTC. Amino acid sequence: CATSDPRTGRQFF.

This clone was counted once. The rearrangement joins TRBV5-4 to TRBJ1-4; weak D call: TRBD1 (5 bases). The V end was cut by 3 bases, the J end by 5 bases, with 14 bases between. This CDR3 region has 15 residues. CDR1 is SGHNT and CDR2 is YYREEE in the germline V gene (reference sequence). The CDR3 coding sequence is TGTGCCAGCAGCTCAAGACAGACAGAGAATGAAAAACTGTTTTTT. It is translated as CASSSRQTENEKLFF.

The V gene is TRBV6-5, the J gene TRBJ1-1; D ambiguous. Trimming removed 5 bases from V and 0 bases from J, with 13 bases in between. The CDR3 covers 15 residues. The V gene's germline CDR1 is MNHEY and CDR2 SVGAGI. CDR3 nucleotide sequence: TGTGCCAGCAGTCCATCGGTCAGGCTGAACACTGAAGCTTTCTTT. As protein: CASSPSVRLNTEAFF.

The chain recombines TRBV3-1 (or the pseudogene TRBV3-2) with TRBJ1-1, with D tentatively TRBD1 (5 bases). CDR3 size: 13 residues. The germline CDR1 and CDR2 sequences are LGHDT and YNNKEL (reference sequence). V was clipped by 2 bases and J by 1 base, with 5 bases between them. CDR3: CASSQTGNTEAFF. The DNA of the CDR3 is TGTGCCAGCAGCCAAACAGGGAACACTGAAGCTTTCTTT.

This clone was recorded only once. The chain links TRBV6-5 to TRBJ1-4; D possibly corresponds to TRBD1 (5 bases). Germline loops: CDR1 MNHEY, CDR2 SVGAGI. V dropped 3 bases and J dropped 7 bases, with 15 bases sitting between them. There are 15 residues in the CDR3. This CDR3 reads CASSYIGDRSEKLFF. The DNA for the CDR3 is TGTGCCAGCAGTTATATAGGGGATCGGAGTGAAAAACTGTTTTTT.

In DNA form, the CDR3 reads TGTGCCAGCAGTGAGCGACGGGTCAATCAGCCCCAGCATTTT. This encodes CASSERRVNQPQHF. The chain combines TRBV2 with TRBJ1-5; the D is unclear. Germline-derived CDR1 and CDR2 are SNHLY and FYNNEI. CDR3 size: 14 residues. Trimming took 3 bases from V and 3 from J, leaving 9 bases between them. The full variable domain, rest sourced from reference TRBV2 and TRBJ1-5, is EPEVTQTPSHQVTQMGQEVILRCVPISNHLYFYWYRQILGQKVEFLVSFYNNEISEKSEIFDDQFSVERPDGSNFTLKIRSTKLEDSAMYFCASSERRVNQPQHFGDGTRLSIL.

This clone was seen only once. The chain couples TRBV11-2 to TRBJ2-3; 7 nucleotides match TRBD1. The germline CDR1 and CDR2 sequences are SGHAT and FQNNGV. V gave up 1 base and J gave up 0 bases; unmatched junction bases: 4. The CDR3 spans 16 residues. CDR3 protein: CASSLGGGPSTDTQYF. Written as DNA, the CDR3 is TGTGCCAGCAGCTTAGGAGGGGGCCCTAGCACAGATACGCAGTATTTT.

V usage is TRBV6-1 and J usage is TRBJ2-3, with 9 nucleotides matching TRBD2. After removal of 3 bases from V and 3 bases from J, the junction contained 7 bases not matched to a gene. There are 16 residues in the CDR3. The germline CDR1 and CDR2 sequences are MNHNS and SASEGT. CDR3 DNA sequence: TGTGCCAGCAGTGATATCCGTAGCGGGGGTACAGATACGCAGTATTTT. It codes for CASSDIRSGGTDTQYF.